Listed here are 23 T cell receptor beta chains from one sample, sequenced in a study of T cell responses to AZD1222 COVID-19 vaccine. Generated by immunoSEQ multiplex PCR, the TCRdb table keeps only in-frame clones and is missing some. The table shows 150,000 to 200,000 clones, with roughly 92% occurring only once. The sequences come from peripheral blood, collected 28 days after the second AZD1222 dose. Receptors originate from an adult who received the AZD1222 COVID-19 vaccine.

A single count supports this clone. This chain links TRBV28 with TRBJ2-7; D may be TRBD2 (6 bases). Per the germline V gene, CDR1 is MDHEN and CDR2 is SYDVKM. The CDR3 spans 14 residues. Trimming took 6 bases from V and 8 from J, leaving 20 bases between them. For the CDR3, the DNA is TGTGCCAGCAGCACTCCCGGGCGGGGTGGACAGCAGTACTTC. It yields the protein CASSTPGRGGQQYF.

The chain carries TRBV5-1 and TRBJ2-7; D remains unclear. Germline loops: CDR1 SGHRS, CDR2 YFSETQ. The CDR3 is 14 residues long. Between the trimmed V and J ends, which lost 0 bases and 3 bases, there was a span of 10 bases. CDR3 loop: CASSLDRAYYEQYF. In DNA, the CDR3 is TGCGCCAGCAGCTTGGATAGGGCGTACTACGAGCAGTACTTC.

The chain couples TRBV19 to TRBJ2-1; D ambiguous. There are 13 residues in the CDR3. Deletions cut 7 bases from V and 12 bases from J, with 19 bases between. Per the germline V gene, CDR1 is LNHDA and CDR2 is SQIVND (reference sequence). The CDR3 DNA reads as TGTGCCAGTACCGCGCCCCCGTGGCAGACGCAGTTCTTC. Residues: CASTAPPWQTQFF.

This chain links TRBV5-1 with TRBJ2-5; no clear D. Between the trimmed V and J ends, which lost 1 base and 2 bases, there was a span of 9 bases. CDR1 and CDR2 from the germline V gene are SGHRS and YFSETQ. This CDR3 contains 14 residues. CDR3 nucleotide sequence: TGCGCCAGCAGCTTGAGGTCCAGTCAAGAGACCCAGTACTTC. This gives the protein CASSLRSSQETQYF.

The rearrangement links TRBV6-2 or TRBV6-3 to TRBJ1-1; no clear D gene. Trimming removed 5 bases at V and 4 bases at J, with 17 bases between. This CDR3 is 15 amino acids long. Germline values: CDR1 MNHEY, CDR2 SVGEGT. Here the CDR3 DNA reads TGTGCCAGCAGTACCCTAGGACCACCAGCCACTGAAGCTTTCTTT. Its protein is CASSTLGPPATEAFF.

The chain recombines TRBV28 with TRBJ1-2, with a weak D call TRBD1 (5 bases). Looked up from germline, CDR1 is MDHEN and CDR2 is SYDVKM. The CDR3 spans 10 residues. Trimming removed 6 bases from V and 7 bases from J, with 6 bases in between. CDR3 sequence: CASSDSGYTF. DNA for the CDR3: TGTGCCAGCAGCGACAGTGGCTACACCTTC.

This chain connects TRBV5-8 to TRBJ2-5; TRBD1 is a possible D gene (5 bases). Per the germline V gene, CDR1 is SGHTS and CDR2 is YDEGEE. The CDR3 totals 13 residues. The V and J ends lost 4 bases and 1 base respectively, with 8 bases between them. CDR3 region: CASSAGFQETQYF. CDR3 sequence (DNA): TGTGCCAGCAGCGCAGGGTTCCAAGAGACCCAGTACTTC.

This chain joins TRBV10-2 and TRBJ2-7, with D uncertain. The germline CDR1 and CDR2 sequences are WSHSY and SAAADI. The ends were cut back, 0 bases at V and 9 bases at J, with 12 bases in the middle. The CDR3 is 13 residues long. CDR3 bases: TGCGCCAGCAGTGAGTCTCCTGACTTGGGGCAGTACTTC. Translation: CASSESPDLGQYF.

The V gene is TRBV18, the J gene TRBJ2-2; TRBD1 matches 10 bases. CDR1 is KGHSH, CDR2 LQKENI, per germline. This CDR3 comprises 15 residues. V lost 2 bases and J lost 7; bases outside the gene matches: 4. This chain's CDR3 is CASSPSGTGDGELFF. CDR3 nucleotide sequence: TGTGCCAGCTCACCATCCGGGACAGGGGACGGGGAGCTGTTTTTT.

The chain employs TRBV18 and TRBJ1-1, with D unresolved. The V end lost 7 bases, the J end lost 5 bases, and 14 bases lay between the germline ends. Germline-derived CDR1 and CDR2 are KGHSH and LQKENI. The CDR3 contains 13 residues. CDR3 residues: CASLNGVGTEAFF. CDR3 bases: TGTGCCAGCTTGAACGGGGTGGGGACTGAAGCTTTCTTT.

The rearrangement uses TRBV7-8 and TRBJ2-1; D not certain. CDR1 is SGHVS and CDR2 is FQNEAQ in the germline V gene. Trimming pared 5 bases from V and 1 base from J, leaving 15 bases between. This CDR3 spans 16 amino acids. CDR3 nucleotide sequence: TGTGCCAGCAGCCAGAACCCTTTGGCGTCCTACAATGAGCAGTTCTTC. It translates to CASSQNPLASYNEQFF.

V gene TRBV19 combines with J gene TRBJ1-5, with D perhaps matching TRBD1 (5 bases). This CDR3 comprises 15 residues. Trimming removed 9 bases from V and 4 bases from J, with 19 bases in between. Germline values: CDR1 LNHDA, CDR2 SQIVND (reference sequence). The CDR3 DNA follows: TGTGCCAGCCGGCTCGGGGCTTTAGCGAATCAGCCCCAGCATTTT. This encodes CASRLGALANQPQHF.

This clone was detected once. J is TRBJ2-7 and V is TRBV29-1, with 11 bases fitting TRBD2. Trimming cost V 7 bases and J 0 bases; bases outside gene matches: 8. CDR3 length: 15 residues. The germline CDR1 and CDR2 sequences are SQVTM and ANQGSEA. The CDR3 region is CSASPTSGNSYEQYF. The DNA for the CDR3 is TGCAGCGCCTCCCCGACTAGCGGGAACTCCTACGAGCAGTACTTC.

A few counts support this clone. The chain is built from TRBV7-3 and TRBJ1-2, with 7 positions matching TRBD1. Germline lookup yields CDR1 SGHTA and CDR2 FQGTGA. CDR3 size: 13 residues. The V gene end was trimmed by 4 bases and the J gene end by 8 bases; junction bases not matched to a gene: 7. CDR3 protein: CASSSDRDGGYTF. The CDR3 coding sequence is TGTGCCAGCAGCTCTGACAGGGACGGGGGCTACACCTTC.

J is TRBJ2-3 and V is TRBV5-4; TRBD1 aligns across 9 bases. Germline V gives CDR1 SGHNT, CDR2 YYREEE (reference sequence). The CDR3 covers 14 residues. V trimming: 4 bases; J trimming: 4 bases; junction bases outside the gene matches: 4. DNA of the CDR3: TGTGCCAGCAGCACTGGACAGGGGTCAGATACGCAGTATTTT. Amino acid sequence: CASSTGQGSDTQYF. Based on the CDR3 plus reference TRBV5-4 and TRBJ2-3, the full variable domain is ETGVTQSPTHLIKTRGQQVTLRCSSQSGHNTVSWYQQALGQGPQFIFQYYREEENGRGNFPPRFSGLQFPNYSSELNVNALELDDSALYLCASSTGQGSDTQYFGPGTRLTVL.

V usage is TRBV28 and J usage is TRBJ2-1; 12 nucleotides agree with TRBD1. Germline V CDR1 and CDR2: MDHEN, SYDVKM. After removal of 5 bases from V and 6 bases from J, the junction contained 20 bases not matched to a gene. CDR3 length equals 20 residues. CDR3 amino acids: CASSPWTGTGGFTGANEQFF. Written as DNA, the CDR3 is TGTGCCAGCAGTCCATGGACCGGGACAGGGGGCTTTACCGGGGCCAATGAGCAGTTCTTC.

The chain is built from TRBV7-8 and TRBJ2-7, with 9 bases matching TRBD1. The CDR3 spans 15 residues. Germline V gene lookup returns CDR1 SGHVS and CDR2 FQNEAQ. Trimming removed 3 bases from V and 3 bases from J; junction bases left unmatched: 6. Here the CDR3 DNA reads TGTGCCAGCAGCTTCCCCGGGACAGGGCTCTACGAGCAGTACTTC. Translating it yields CASSFPGTGLYEQYF. The full variable domain, in which reference TRBV7-8 and TRBJ2-7 provide the parts outside the CDR3, is GAGVSQSPRYKVAKRGQDVALRCDPISGHVSLFWYQQALGQGPEFLTYFQNEAQLDKSGLPSDRFFAERPEGSVSTLKIQRTQQEDSAVYLCASSFPGTGLYEQYFGPGTRLTVT.

This sequence joins TRBV6-5 and TRBJ2-1, with 7 bases matching TRBD1. CDR1 and CDR2 from the germline V gene are MNHEY and SVGAGI. The CDR3 covers 14 residues. Unmatched junction bases numbered 2, after V lost 5 bases and J lost 1 base. The CDR3 loop reads CASSRQGSYNEQFF. DNA for the CDR3: TGTGCCAGCAGTAGACAGGGTTCCTACAATGAGCAGTTCTTC.

The V gene is TRBV4-2, the J gene TRBJ2-4, with 12 positions matching TRBD2. CDR3 size: 16 residues. V trimming: 4 bases; J trimming: 3 bases; junction bases outside the gene matches: 4. Germline loops: CDR1 LGHNA, CDR2 YNFKEQ. CDR3 sequence (DNA): TGTGCCAGCAGCCGGCTAGCGGGAGGGGACAAAAACATTCAGTACTTC. Protein: CASSRLAGGDKNIQYF.

The chain carries TRBV2 and TRBJ1-6; no reliable D call. There are 11 residues in the CDR3. The ends were cut back, 6 bases at V and 16 bases at J, with 13 bases in the middle. Per germline, CDR1 SNHLY and CDR2 FYNNEI. This chain's CDR3 is CASRDRFTLHF. CDR3 DNA: TGTGCCAGCAGGGACCGCTTCACTCTCCACTTT.

DNA for the CDR3: TGTGCCAGCAGCTTAGGACTAGCGGGGGGTGCCTACAATGAGCAGTTCTTC. Protein sequence: CASSLGLAGGAYNEQFF. The chain joins TRBV11-3 to TRBJ2-1; 13 bases agree with TRBD2. V lost 1 base, J lost 2 bases, and 2 bases stayed unmatched. The CDR3 runs to 17 residues. Germline values: CDR1 SGHNT, CDR2 YENEEA.

J is TRBJ2-7 and V is TRBV28; 7 bases align to TRBD2. The CDR3 length is 15 residues. J gave up 0 bases and V 4 bases, and 6 bases lay outside the gene matches. Germline-derived CDR1 and CDR2 are MDHEN and SYDVKM. CDR3 DNA: TGTGCCAGCAGTTATGGCGGGGGAAGCTCCTACGAGCAGTACTTC. Protein: CASSYGGGSSYEQYF.

The chain carries TRBV5-1 and TRBJ2-7; maybe TRBD2 (6 bases). Germline CDR1 reads SGHRS; CDR2 reads YFSETQ. The CDR3 is made up of 16 amino acids. Trimming left V 0 bases short and J 0 bases short, with 13 bases between. CDR3 bases: TGCGCCAGCAGCTTGGGGAGGGCGAGCGGCTCCTACGAGCAGTACTTC. It yields the protein CASSLGRASGSYEQYF.